The rows below give T cell receptor beta chains drawn from one sample of a study of human thymus T cells. TCRdb's copy holds only in-frame clones and misses some; the assay was immunoSEQ multiplex PCR. The repertoire includes roughly 120,000 clones, just under 95% of them detected once, and roughly 0.024% sits in the top ten. Sequencing input: thymus tissue. These receptors were collected from a boy under two years old with a congenital heart defect but otherwise immunologically healthy. CDR3s include the opening cysteine and the closing phenylalanine or tryptophan. The D gene is left open where the match is weak.

d_call	v_call	j_call	cdr3_aa
TRBD1	TRBV28	TRBJ1-4	CASSFPTGQSEKLFF
TRBD2	TRBV14	TRBJ2-1	CASSQDRDGKRGPDLGDEQFF
NA	TRBV4-2	TRBJ2-5	CASSQELFRGSPSETQYF
NA	TRBV7-9	TRBJ1-2	CASSLEGRAIYGYTF
TRBD2	TRBV27	TRBJ2-7	CASSRVNRGGRWSYEQYF
NA	TRBV7-9	TRBJ1-6	CASSLYNGGSPLHF
NA	TRBV28	TRBJ1-2	CASSFGETNYGYTF
NA	TRBV28	TRBJ2-1	CASSSPLFDSSYNEQFF
TRBD2	TRBV28	TRBJ2-5	CASSYGTSQSGTQYF
TRBD1	TRBV28	TRBJ2-7	CASSYGQGEAEQYF
NA	TRBV18	TRBJ2-5	CASSPRSKGQETQYF
TRBD2	TRBV18	TRBJ2-7	CASSPPGTSGGDKYEQYF
NA	TRBV20-1	TRBJ1-2	CSATRDSGYTF
NA	TRBV11-3	TRBJ2-5	CASSLGPYPGRETQYF